Shown below are 10 T cell receptor beta chains from a single sample sequenced in a study of CXCR3-negative and CXCR3-positive naive CD8 T cells. 5' RACE that incorporated UMI labels was used to prepare the TRB cDNA libraries. TCRdb reworked the 5' RACE reads into one entry per CDR3 protein, no DNA. The ten most abundant clones cover about 14% of a sample with approximately 40,000 distinct CDR3 sequences. Sequenced sample: memory CD8+ T cells from blood. The receptors here all came from a human donor in good health. Some clones in this sample may be carry-over from other donors' samples.

The chain links TRBV15 to TRBJ1-4; checking the TCRdb D call of TRBD1 is not possible without DNA. Germline assignment: CDR1 LNHNV and CDR2 YYDKDF (reference sequence). The CDR3 consists of 11 residues. The CDR3 sequence is CATSRDRGTFF.

The chain combines TRBV20-1 with TRBJ1-1. Germline V CDR1 and CDR2: DFQATT, SNEGSKA (reference sequence). The CDR3 extends over 13 amino acids. This CDR3 is CSARGHSDTEAFF.

The chain combines TRBV6-6 with TRBJ1-3; the D call from TCRdb, TRBD1, cannot be confirmed without DNA. Per germline, CDR1 MNHNY and CDR2 SVGAGI (reference sequence). There are 15 residues in the CDR3. CDR3 region: CASSYSGTGGNTIYF.

The genes are TRBV7-9 and TRBJ1-4. The CDR3 has 13 residues. Germline loops: CDR1 SEHNR, CDR2 FQNEAQ (reference sequence). The CDR3 is CASSPAGREKLFF.

The genes are TRBV28 and TRBJ2-7; TCRdb picks TRBD2, but there is no DNA to check that call. Per the germline V gene, CDR1 is MDHEN and CDR2 is SYDVKM. This CDR3 contains 17 residues. This chain's CDR3 is CASSNKAPGTSFYEQYF.

V usage is TRBV29-1 and J usage is TRBJ2-5; the D call from TCRdb, TRBD1, cannot be confirmed without DNA. CDR1 and CDR2 (germline): SQVTM, ANQGSEA. The CDR3 spans 15 residues. The CDR3 protein is CSVENPETGPQTQYF.

This sequence joins TRBV4-1 and TRBJ2-2; lacking DNA, the TRBD1 call made by TCRdb goes unchecked. Germline V gene lookup returns CDR1 MGHRA and CDR2 YSYEKL. The CDR3 is 15 residues long. The CDR3 region is CASSSRGGGAGELFF.

The chain links TRBV29-1 to TRBJ2-7; TCRdb reports TRBD1, a call that lacks DNA to check it against. The CDR3 covers 13 residues. The germline CDR1 and CDR2 sequences are SQVTM and ANQGSEA. This CDR3 is CSVNLQGFYEQYF.

The V gene is TRBV5-6, the J gene TRBJ1-1; the TCRdb call, TRBD1, lacks DNA for checking. The CDR3 has 16 residues. CDR1 and CDR2 (germline): SGHDT, YYEEEE. Here the CDR3 reads CASSLVGLQGRTEAFF. The entire variable domain, with the rest obtained from reference TRBV5-6 and TRBJ1-1, is as follows: DAGVTQSPTHLIKTRGQQVTLRCSPKSGHDTVSWYQQALGQGPQFIFQYYEEEERQRGNFPDRFSGHQFPNYSSELNVNALLLGDSALYLCASSLVGLQGRTEAFFGQGTRLTVV.

V is TRBV9 and J is TRBJ1-1. Germline CDR1 and CDR2: SGDLS and YYNGEE. There are 12 residues in the CDR3. This CDR3 reads CASSGLNTEAFF.